This T cell receptor beta chain was sequenced for a study of T-cell reconstitution after alpha-beta-depleted transplantation in children. Trimming removed 1 base from V and 1 base from J, with 10 bases in between. The germline V gene has CDR1 SGHTA and CDR2 FQGNSA. This CDR3 spans 15 amino acids. For TCRbeta, the library was prepared with unique molecular identifiers. From the PCR reads, TCRdb called clonotypes with MiXCR, one entry per CDR3 protein. The sample has hundreds of thousands of distinct CDR3 sequences, around a sixth seen once. In its sample, this clonotype was seen many times. This receptor was identified in a human donor who donated a stem cell graft to a child with acute myeloid leukemia. This specimen was PBMCs from the stem cell graft donor, taken from the stem cell graft. The V and J genes are TRBV7-2 and TRBJ1-1, with D unresolved. Here the CDR3 DNA reads TGTGCCAGCAGCTTAGTATCCCGGTCGAACACTGAAGCTTTCTTT. Protein product: CASSLVSRSNTEAFF.